This paragraph reports one T cell receptor beta chain. The entry originates in a study of cytomegalovirus exposure and HLA in healthy donors. Both 60 Vbeta primers and 13 Jbeta primers went into the PCR. Using immunoSEQ multiplex PCR, the repertoire was profiled, and TCRdb retains in-frame clones only, with some absent. The sample yields some 140,000 clones, 65% to 80% seen once. This TCR was sampled from a woman in her fifties or sixties in good health and CMV-seropositive. Material: PBMCs.

CDR3 coding DNA: TGTGCCAGCAGTTTATGGATTAGCGGGGAGAATATCGACGAGCAGTACTTC. Protein sequence: CASSLWISGENIDEQYF. The chain carries TRBV28 and TRBJ2-7, with 8 bases fitting TRBD2. The junction had 12 bases not matched to a gene; V was cut back by 0 bases and J by 5 bases. The CDR3 is 17 amino acids. In germline, CDR1 is MDHEN, CDR2 SYDVKM.